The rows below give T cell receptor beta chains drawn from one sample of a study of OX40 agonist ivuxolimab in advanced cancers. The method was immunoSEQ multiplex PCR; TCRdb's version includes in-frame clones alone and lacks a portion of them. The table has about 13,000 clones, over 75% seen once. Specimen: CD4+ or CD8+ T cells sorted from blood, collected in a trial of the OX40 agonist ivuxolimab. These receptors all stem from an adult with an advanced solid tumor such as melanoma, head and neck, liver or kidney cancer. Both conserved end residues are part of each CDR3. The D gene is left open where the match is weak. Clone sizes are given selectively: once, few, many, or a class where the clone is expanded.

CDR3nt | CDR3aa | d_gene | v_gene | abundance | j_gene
TGTGCCAGCAGCGTAGTGGGACTAGCGGGGCGCACAGATACGCAGTATTTT | CASSVVGLAGRTDTQYF | TRBD2 | TRBV9 | . | TRBJ2-3
TGTGCCAGCAGTGAAAACCCCGGGGGGGTACAAGAGACCCAGTACTTC | CASSENPGGVQETQYF | TRBD2 | TRBV2 | . | TRBJ2-5
TGTGCCAGCAGCGTTATTGGGACTCCGAGCTCCTACAATGAGCAGTTCTTC | CASSVIGTPSSYNEQFF | . | TRBV9 | . | TRBJ2-1
TGTGCCACCAGCAGAACCCGGGACAGGGGATATCAGACTCAGTACTTC | CATSRTRDRGYQTQYF | TRBD1 | TRBV15 | . | TRBJ2-4
TGTGCCAGCAGTTATACCGACCACGAGCAGTACTTC | CASSYTDHEQYF | . | TRBV6-6 | . | TRBJ2-7
TGTGCCAGTGGGTTGGACAGTTGGGATATTGGTGGCTACACCTTC | CASGLDSWDIGGYTF | . | TRBV19 | . | TRBJ1-2
TGTGCCAGCAGCGAAACTACCGGGACTAGCGTAAACAATGAGCAGTTCTTC | CASSETTGTSVNNEQFF | TRBD2 | TRBV13 | . | TRBJ2-1
TGTGCCAGCAGTGACTCGAGCGGGAGTTCCACAGATACGCAGTATTTT | CASSDSSGSSTDTQYF | TRBD2 | TRBV6-4 | . | TRBJ2-3
TGTGCCAGCAGCTCCGTGGAGAGGGCAGGGACTGAAGCTTTCTTT | CASSSVERAGTEAFF | . | TRBV5-6 | . | TRBJ1-1
TGTGCCAGTAGTAGCCGTTCTGGGGGTTTCTTTCAGCCCCAGCATTTT | CASSSRSGGFFQPQHF | . | TRBV19 | . | TRBJ1-5
TGTGCCAGCAGTTACTCGAAGGGGGGTCTGACTGAAGCTTTCTTT | CASSYSKGGLTEAFF | . | TRBV6-5 | . | TRBJ1-1
TGTGCCATCAGTGACGCCGAACTCTATGGCTACACCTTC | CAISDAELYGYTF | . | TRBV10-3 | . | TRBJ1-2
TGTGCCAGCAGCTCTGGACAGGGATCTTTCGCTGAAGCTTTCTTT | CASSSGQGSFAEAFF | TRBD1 | TRBV7-3 | . | TRBJ1-1
TGTGCCAGCAGCCCCCGGCCCTTACTAGCGGGAGTCTACGAGCAGTACTTC | CASSPRPLLAGVYEQYF | TRBD2 | TRBV7-9 | . | TRBJ2-7
TGTGCCAGCAGTTTTCGACAGAGAGCGGGAGAAAGCTACAATGAGCAGTTCTTC | CASSFRQRAGESYNEQFF | TRBD2 | TRBV28 | . | TRBJ2-1
TGTGCCAGCATCGGACAGGGCTACGAGCAGTACTTC | CASIGQGYEQYF | TRBD1 | TRBV5-5 | once | TRBJ2-7